These 28 T cell receptor beta chains came from one sample sequenced in a study of T-cell reconstitution after alpha-beta-depleted transplantation in children. Unique molecular identifiers were used in preparing the TCRbeta library. Via MiXCR, TCRdb re-called the PCR reads, giving one row per CDR3 protein. The profile shows some 290,000 distinct CDR3 sequences, nearly 10% of them singletons. This material consisted of PBMCs from the stem cell graft donor, taken from the stem cell graft. The receptors were gathered from a human donor who donated a stem cell graft to a child with SCID.

This clonotype has more than one count but fewer than ten. The chain has TRBV12-3 or TRBV12-4 and TRBJ1-1; TRBD1 agrees at 8 bases. This CDR3 region has 12 residues. V lost 8 bases to trimming and J lost 4 bases; unmatched junction nucleotides: 3. The DNA of the CDR3 is TGTGCCAGCCAGGGGGCAGGCACTGAAGCTTTCTTT. Translation: CASQGAGTEAFF.

In this sample, this clonotype turned up a few times. The chain joins TRBV19 to TRBJ1-1; possibly TRBD1 for D (6 bases). Deletions cut 10 bases from V and 1 base from J, with 19 bases between. The CDR3 spans 15 residues. Germline V CDR1 and CDR2: LNHDA, SQIVND (reference sequence). CDR3 loop: CATFPAGGGNTEAFF. In DNA, the CDR3 is TGTGCCACCTTCCCAGCCGGAGGGGGGAACACTGAAGCTTTCTTT.

This clonotype was picked up many times. V gene TRBV12-3 or TRBV12-4 combines with J gene TRBJ2-5; D is perhaps TRBD2 (5 bases). The V and J ends lost 7 bases and 4 bases respectively, with 16 bases between them. The length of the CDR3 is 14 residues. CDR3 sequence reads: CASTLTVGGETQYF. The CDR3 nucleotides read TGTGCCAGCACCTTGACCGTAGGAGGAGAGACCCAGTACTTC.

The V call is TRBV20-1, the J call TRBJ1-2; 10 nucleotides align to TRBD1. Unmatched junction bases numbered 2, after V lost 4 bases and J lost 0 bases. The CDR3 has 14 residues. CDR1 and CDR2 from the germline V gene are DFQATT and SNEGSKA (reference sequence). CDR3 in amino acids: CSATGTGANYGYTF. The CDR3 coding sequence is TGCAGTGCTACCGGGACAGGGGCTAACTATGGCTACACCTTC.

The CDR3 here is CASSSYSNYGYTF. DNA for the CDR3: TGTGCCAGCAGTTCTTACTCTAACTATGGCTACACCTTC. V is TRBV27 and J is TRBJ1-2; D unclear. The germline gives CDR1 MNHEY, CDR2 SMNVEV (reference sequence). This CDR3 is 13 amino acids long. Trimming pared 4 bases from V and 0 bases from J, leaving 6 bases between.

This clonotype was found a few times. This chain's CDR3 is CSVEGDGRGYGYTF. As DNA, the CDR3 is TGCAGCGTTGAAGGCGATGGCAGGGGCTATGGCTACACCTTC. The V gene is TRBV29-1, the J gene TRBJ1-2; possibly TRBD1 for D (6 bases). This CDR3 has 14 residues. CDR1 and CDR2 from the germline V gene are SQVTM and ANQGSEA. V was pared by 1 base and J by 4 bases, with 13 bases between.

The V call is TRBV6-5, the J call TRBJ2-3, with D unresolved. The CDR3 runs to 16 residues. The germline CDR1 and CDR2 sequences are MNHEY and SVGAGI. V was shortened by 0 bases and J by 1 base, with 11 bases between the two germline ends. CDR3 region: CASSYSGAVGTDTQYF. CDR3 DNA: TGTGCCAGCAGTTACTCTGGCGCTGTGGGCACAGATACGCAGTATTTT.

This clonotype appeared many times. The chain carries TRBV20-1 and TRBJ2-5; 7 bases agree with TRBD1. The ends lost 1 base at V and 5 bases at J; junction bases unmatched: 7. The CDR3 covers 14 residues. Germline CDR1 and CDR2: DFQATT and SNEGSKA (reference sequence). The CDR3 coding sequence is TGCAGTGCTAGAGTAAAAGGGGGCTCGGAGACCCAGTACTTC. As protein: CSARVKGGSETQYF.

This rearrangement joins TRBV6-5 to TRBJ1-5; tentative D call: TRBD1 (5 bases). The CDR3 runs to 15 residues. Germline lookup yields CDR1 MNHEY and CDR2 SVGAGI. V was clipped by 0 bases and J by 5 bases, with 11 bases between them. The CDR3 sequence: CASSYSRQGDQPQHF. The CDR3, as DNA: TGTGCCAGCAGTTACTCGAGGCAGGGAGATCAGCCCCAGCATTTT.

This clonotype was counted a few times. This chain uses TRBV2 with TRBJ1-5, with D possibly matching TRBD1 (5 bases). Per the germline V gene, CDR1 is SNHLY and CDR2 is FYNNEI. The CDR3 is 15 residues long. V lost 6 bases, J lost 4 bases, and 16 bases lay in between. CDR3 nucleotide sequence: TGTGCCAGCAGCCCTGGGGACCTCAATAATCAGCCCCAGCATTTT. This codes for CASSPGDLNNQPQHF. The variable domain in full, with the rest retrieved from reference TRBV2 and TRBJ1-5, is EPEVTQTPSHQVTQMGQEVILRCVPISNHLYFYWYRQILGQKVEFLVSFYNNEISEKSEIFDDQFSVERPDGSNFTLKIRSTKLEDSAMYFCASSPGDLNNQPQHFGDGTRLSIL.

This clonotype came up once. This sequence joins TRBV27 and TRBJ2-3; the D gene is possibly TRBD2 (7 bases). The length of the CDR3 is 15 residues. With 7 bases removed from V and 5 bases from J, the gap between germline ends came to 19 bases. CDR1 and CDR2 (germline): MNHEY, SMNVEV (reference sequence). In DNA form, the CDR3 reads TGTGCCAGCACACGGGGGGCCTATGGGATAGATACGCAGTATTTT. The encoded protein is CASTRGAYGIDTQYF.

This clonotype was seen ten or more times. The gene calls are TRBV6-1 and TRBJ2-2, with 7 nucleotides matching TRBD2. The CDR3 sequence is 15 residues long. V gave up 5 bases and J gave up 1 base; unmatched junction bases: 4. The germline V gene has CDR1 MNHNS and CDR2 SASEGT. CDR3 DNA: TGTGCCAGCAGTCCAGGACTAGGGAACACCGGGGAGCTGTTTTTT. Protein product: CASSPGLGNTGELFF.

J is TRBJ1-6 and V is TRBV12-3 or TRBV12-4; TRBD1 matches 11 bases. CDR3 size: 15 residues. V was pared by 5 bases and J by 8 bases, with 5 bases of the junction left unmatched. This CDR3 is CASSPRTGGYSPLHF. In DNA, the CDR3 is TGTGCCAGCAGTCCCCGGACAGGGGGCTATTCACCCCTCCACTTT.

The chain joins TRBV6-1 to TRBJ2-3; D is ambiguous. Trimming removed 5 bases at V and 2 bases at J, with 17 bases between. Looked up from germline, CDR1 is MNHNS and CDR2 is SASEGT. The CDR3 extends over 16 amino acids. This CDR3 is CASSSKIRSFTDTQYF. The CDR3 DNA is TGTGCCAGCAGTAGTAAAATTCGGAGCTTCACAGATACGCAGTATTTT.

This clonotype occurred many times. The chain carries TRBV5-6 and TRBJ1-2; 7 nucleotides agree with TRBD1. The CDR3 sequence is 14 residues long. From germline, CDR1 is SGHDT and CDR2 YYEEEE. V trimming: 4 bases; J trimming: 8 bases; junction bases outside the gene matches: 11. CDR3 in amino acids: CASSAPAGGYGYTF. CDR3 coding DNA: TGTGCCAGCAGCGCCCCTGCAGGGGGGTACGGCTACACCTTC.

This clonotype came up a few times. This sequence joins TRBV6-5 and TRBJ2-5; a possible D gene is TRBD2 (5 bases). CDR1 MNHEY and CDR2 SVGAGI come from the germline V gene. The V gene lost 0 bases and the J gene lost 5 bases, with 16 bases spanning the gap. CDR3 length equals 16 residues. The CDR3 nucleotides read TGTGCCAGCAGTTACTCGGTAGCGACCGCCGGGGAGACCCAGTACTTC. Protein product: CASSYSVATAGETQYF.

This sequence joins TRBV11-2 and TRBJ2-3; D is undetermined. Per the germline V gene, CDR1 is SGHAT and CDR2 is FQNNGV. This CDR3 region has 16 residues. Deletions cut 1 base from V and 0 bases from J, with 11 bases between. CDR3 sequence reads: CASSLGSYESTDTQYF. CDR3 coding DNA: TGTGCCAGCAGCTTAGGTTCCTACGAGAGCACAGATACGCAGTATTTT.

The chain uses TRBV20-1 and TRBJ1-1; weak D call: TRBD1 (6 bases). The V end was cut by 0 bases, the J end by 0 bases, with 14 bases between. CDR1 and CDR2 (germline): DFQATT, SNEGSKA (reference sequence). CDR3 length: 16 amino acids. The CDR3 DNA follows: TGCAGTGCTAGAGACTTCCGGGACACACTGAACACTGAAGCTTTCTTT. Protein product: CSARDFRDTLNTEAFF.

This clonotype has more than one count but fewer than ten. The chain links TRBV20-1 to TRBJ1-1; TRBD1 matches at 9 bases. V was clipped by 0 bases and J by 2 bases; unmatched bases: 4. Germline CDR1 reads DFQATT; CDR2 reads SNEGSKA (reference sequence). The CDR3 covers 15 residues. CDR3 region: CSARDAGQGNTEAFF. The CDR3 nucleotides are TGCAGTGCTAGAGATGCGGGACAGGGAAACACTGAAGCTTTCTTT.

This clonotype has ten or more counts. The chain is built from TRBV5-1 and TRBJ1-1; unclear D gene. From germline, CDR1 is SGHRS and CDR2 YFSETQ. With 0 bases removed from V and 0 bases from J, the gap between germline ends came to 6 bases. This CDR3 contains 14 residues. DNA for the CDR3: TGCGCCAGCAGCTTGGAGGTGATGAACACTGAAGCTTTCTTT. Translation: CASSLEVMNTEAFF.

The sample holds many counts of this clonotype. This CDR3 reads CASSAGRILNYGYTF. The CDR3 DNA reads as TGTGCCAGCAGCGCTGGACGGATCCTAAACTATGGCTACACCTTC. This sequence joins TRBV12-3 or TRBV12-4 and TRBJ1-2, with D uncertain. The V end lost 6 bases, the J end lost 2 bases, and 16 bases lay between the germline ends. The CDR3 loop spans 15 amino acids.

The chain uses TRBV12-3 or TRBV12-4 and TRBJ2-5; TRBD2 matches at 13 bases. Trimming cost V 5 bases and J 5 bases; bases outside gene matches: 5. The CDR3 has 15 residues. The CDR3 region is CASSILGLAGETQYF. DNA for the CDR3: TGTGCCAGCAGTATCCTGGGACTAGCGGGGGAGACCCAGTACTTC.

This clonotype was seen more than once but under ten times. CDR3 protein: CAISGTPTEQYF. In DNA form, the CDR3 reads TGTGCCATCAGTGGGACTCCCACCGAGCAGTACTTC. The V gene is TRBV10-3, the J gene TRBJ2-7; tentative D call: TRBD2 (5 bases). Germline V gene sequence: CDR1 ENHRY, CDR2 SYGVKD. V was clipped by 4 bases and J by 6 bases, with 10 bases between them. There are 12 residues in the CDR3.

Many counts were recorded for this clonotype. V gene TRBV6-5 combines with J gene TRBJ2-7, with D possibly being TRBD1 (5 bases). Germline lookup yields CDR1 MNHEY and CDR2 SVGAGI. The length of the CDR3 is 13 residues. Trimming removed 0 bases at V and 6 bases at J, with 9 bases between. CDR3 sequence reads: CASSYSTVSEQYF. CDR3 DNA sequence: TGTGCCAGCAGTTACTCGACAGTCTCCGAGCAGTACTTC.

This clonotype appeared a few times. The genes are TRBV2 and TRBJ2-7; the match to TRBD1 covers 10 bases. The CDR3 covers 13 residues. The J segment lost 6 bases and the V segment lost 1 base, leaving 0 bases of the junction unmatched. In germline, CDR1 is SNHLY, CDR2 FYNNEI. The CDR3 region has the DNA TGTGCCAGCAGTGAAGGGACAGGGGGCGAGCAGTACTTC. Its protein is CASSEGTGGEQYF.

This clonotype has at least ten counts. In nucleotides, the CDR3 is TGCAGCGTTCTAGGAGGGAACTATGGCTACACCTTC. It specifies CSVLGGNYGYTF. The V call is TRBV29-1, the J call TRBJ1-2, with unresolved D. The length of the CDR3 is 12 residues. The ends were cut back, 5 bases at V and 2 bases at J, with 9 bases in the middle. From germline, CDR1 is SQVTM and CDR2 ANQGSEA. The whole variable domain, remainder taken from reference TRBV29-1 and TRBJ1-2, is SAVISQKPSRDICQRGTSLTIQCQVDSQVTMMFWYRQQPGQSLTLIATANQGSEATYESGFVIDKFPISRPNLTFSTLTVSNMSPEDSSIYLCSVLGGNYGYTFGSGTRLTVV.

The CDR3: CASSQPKGGRTDTQYF. The CDR3 DNA follows: TGTGCCAGCAGTCAGCCTAAAGGGGGCCGGACAGATACGCAGTATTTT. The chain has TRBV12-3 or TRBV12-4 and TRBJ2-3; 7 nucleotides line up with TRBD1. This CDR3 is 16 amino acids long. Germline trimming cut 5 bases from V and 3 bases from J; bases unmatched to any gene: 11.

This clonotype was counted at least ten times. The V call is TRBV12-3 or TRBV12-4, the J call TRBJ2-1; D is perhaps TRBD2 (7 bases). The CDR3 sequence is 15 residues long. Trimming stripped 4 bases from V and 8 bases from J, with 18 bases between. This CDR3 reads CASSWGGPGYDEQFF. Written as DNA, the CDR3 is TGTGCCAGCAGTTGGGGGGGCCCCGGTTACGATGAGCAGTTCTTC.